This T cell receptor (beta chain) is from a study of Ad26.COV2.S vaccination and SARS-CoV-2 variants. For the study at large: Donor allocation was to the COV1001 Ad26.COV2.S trial arm. The vaccine Ad26.COV2.S was put into the muscle once, or twice with 56 days between.

Note on this clone: Its specificity is unknown.

TCRdb's copy holds only in-frame clones and misses some; the assay was immunoSEQ multiplex PCR. The table records some 350,000 clones, approximately 81% of them present only once. Per the germline V gene, CDR1 is MDHEN and CDR2 is SYDVKM. The V gene end was trimmed by 10 bases and the J gene end by 4 bases; junction bases not matched to a gene: 11. This CDR3 has 14 residues. Treatment denoted: over 15 received Ad26.COV2.S at low or high dose, single or two shots; about 5 received placebo; per-sample allocation not given. Sampling was done on day 63 after the first vaccine or placebo injection. This person who donated was an adult of 18-55 years in Boston. The study, taken as a whole, reports: Higher spike-specific TCR breadth was found in vaccine recipients than in placebo recipients.

The input for sequencing was peripheral blood, taken in a trial of Ad26.COV2.S vaccine versus placebo. The TCR was taken from a person between 18 and 65 years old who received the Ad26.COV2.S COVID-19 vaccine or a placebo. The rearrangement links TRBV28 to TRBJ2-3; 7 nucleotides align to TRBD2. The CDR3 reads CAIGWGGPADTQYF. CDR3 in DNA: TGTGCCATCGGGTGGGGAGGGCCCGCAGATACGCAGTATTTT.